A selection of T cell receptor beta chains follows, all from one sample in a study of shared clonotypes between healthy human individuals. Profiling relied on immunoSEQ multiplex PCR, and the TCRdb table lists in-frame clones only, not all of them. The sample comprises 2 million to 3 million clones, roughly 93% of which are singletons, and 0.36% rests with the top ten. The sample comprised naive CD4+ T cells from PBMCs. The source is a man aged 18 to 29 in good health. Some clones in this sample may be carry-over from other donors' samples. CDR3s include the opening cysteine and the closing phenylalanine or tryptophan. D genes are given only for firm matches. Size tells how often a clone was seen (once, few, many) or the class of an expanded clone, and some rows leave it out.

v_call	j_call	clone_size	d_call	cdr3_aa	cdr3_nt
TRBV15	TRBJ1-1	-	-	CATADIEGTEAFF	TGTGCCACCGCCGACATAGAGGGCACTGAAGCTTTCTTT
TRBV7-3	TRBJ2-7	-	-	CASSLMAGLVYEQYF	TGTGCCAGCAGCTTAATGGCGGGACTGGTCTACGAGCAGTACTTC
TRBV12-2	TRBJ2-7	-	-	CASRLQVAGEQRHEQYF	TGTGCAAGTCGCTTACAGGTAGCGGGAGAGCAAAGGCACGAGCAGTACTTC
TRBV6-6	TRBJ1-2	-	-	CASSYSSTVYGYTF	TGTGCCAGCAGTTACTCGAGCACGGTCTATGGCTACACCTTC
TRBV18	TRBJ1-1	-	-	CASSPPLTESEAFF	TGTGCCAGCTCACCACCATTAACAGAGTCTGAAGCTTTCTTT
TRBV7-9	TRBJ2-7	-	-	CASSSISTPLSYEQYF	TGTGCCAGCAGCTCGATATCCACTCCCCTATCCTACGAGCAGTACTTC
TRBV5-1	TRBJ2-2	-	-	CASSPDRGTGELFF	TGCGCCAGCAGCCCAGACCGGGGCACCGGGGAGCTGTTTTTT
TRBV2	TRBJ2-2	-	TRBD2	CASRGLVETGELFF	TGTGCCAGCAGGGGACTAGTTGAAACCGGGGAGCTGTTTTTT
TRBV7-2	TRBJ1-2	-	-	CASSLAGQANYGYTF	TGTGCCAGCAGCTTAGCGGGACAAGCTAACTATGGCTACACCTTC
TRBV5-1	TRBJ2-1	-	TRBD2	CASGPLGLAGGDEQFF	TGCGCCAGCGGCCCCCTTGGGCTAGCGGGAGGTGATGAGCAGTTCTTC
TRBV7-9	TRBJ1-2	-	-	CASSLEASRGGYTF	TGTGCCAGCAGCTTAGAGGCCAGCCGTGGTGGCTACACCTTC
TRBV18	TRBJ1-3	-	-	CASSSSGIDSGNTIYF	TGTGCCAGCTCATCCAGCGGCATCGACTCTGGAAACACCATATATTTT
TRBV29-1	TRBJ1-1	-	-	CSVGVGMNTEAFF	TGCAGCGTTGGGGTAGGGATGAACACTGAAGCTTTCTTT
TRBV7-2	TRBJ1-5	-	-	CASSPAGGFEPQHF	TGTGCCAGCAGCCCGGCGGGGGGTTTTGAGCCCCAGCATTTT
TRBV7-9	TRBJ1-4	-	-	CASSSPVGILFF	TGTGCCAGCAGCTCACCGGTAGGCATTCTGTTTTTT
TRBV18	TRBJ1-3	-	TRBD1	CASSPGTGRNTIYF	TGTGCCAGCTCCCCCGGGACAGGGAGGAACACCATATATTTT
TRBV11-2	TRBJ1-1	-	-	CASRQGGQPSSNTEAFF	TGTGCCAGCAGACAAGGGGGGCAGCCCAGTTCTAACACTGAAGCTTTCTTT
TRBV7-2	TRBJ1-2	-	-	CASSGLRTNYGYTF	TGTGCCAGCAGCGGCCTGAGGACTAACTATGGCTACACCTTC
TRBV28	TRBJ1-1	once	-	CASSLWGRGGGSTEAFF	TGTGCCAGCAGTTTATGGGGTAGGGGCGGTGGGAGCACTGAAGCTTTCTTT
TRBV15	TRBJ2-1	-	-	CATSRWTNYNEQFF	TGTGCCACCAGCAGATGGACTAATTACAATGAGCAGTTCTTC
TRBV9	TRBJ2-2	-	TRBD2	CASSPRGLGLAGFGELFF	TGTGCCAGCAGCCCTCGTGGTCTTGGGCTAGCGGGATTCGGGGAGCTGTTTTTT
TRBV30	TRBJ1-1	-	-	CAWTGSSTEAFF	TGTGCCTGGACAGGGAGCAGCACTGAAGCTTTCTTT
TRBV5-1	TRBJ2-1	-	-	CASSGSVAGNEQFF	TGCGCCAGCAGCGGGAGTGTAGCTGGGAATGAGCAGTTCTTC
TRBV5-4	TRBJ2-5	-	TRBD2	CASSVGLAGNRETQYF	TGTGCCAGCAGCGTCGGACTAGCGGGAAATAGGGAGACCCAGTACTTC
TRBV4-3	TRBJ2-7	once	TRBD1	CASSPGQGAYEQYF	TGCGCCAGCAGCCCGGGACAGGGGGCCTACGAGCAGTACTTC
TRBV5-1	TRBJ2-1	once	TRBD2	CASSLGLADYNEQFF	TGCGCCAGCAGCCTGGGACTAGCAGACTACAATGAGCAGTTCTTC
TRBV6-4	TRBJ2-7	once	-	CASSDSGAVTFSYEQYF	TGTGCCAGCAGTGACTCGGGAGCGGTTACTTTTTCCTACGAGCAGTACTTC
TRBV28	TRBJ1-5	-	TRBD1	CASSLRTGGNQPQHF	TGTGCCAGCAGTTTAAGAACAGGGGGTAATCAGCCCCAGCATTTT
TRBV6-1	TRBJ1-5	-	-	CASSHQPQHF	TGTGCCAGCAGCCATCAGCCCCAGCATTTT
TRBV18	TRBJ2-2	-	-	CASSHRDGDTGELFF	TGTGCCAGCTCACACCGGGACGGAGACACCGGGGAGCTGTTTTTT
TRBV28	TRBJ1-4	-	-	CASSSSTFNEKLFF	TGTGCCAGCAGTTCCTCGACCTTTAATGAAAAACTGTTTTTT
TRBV6-4	TRBJ2-3	once	-	CASRGTATSPQYF	TGTGCCAGCCGGGGCACAGCAACCTCGCCGCAGTATTTT
TRBV10-3	TRBJ2-3	-	-	CAISEFGDLNTQYF	TGTGCCATCAGTGAGTTCGGCGACCTGAATACGCAGTATTTT
TRBV28	TRBJ1-5	-	-	CASRTLGPSRPPQHF	TGTGCCAGCCGAACATTGGGGCCGTCCAGGCCGCCCCAGCATTTT
TRBV28	TRBJ2-2	-	-	CASSLRENTGELFF	TGTGCCAGCAGTTTACGGGAGAACACCGGGGAGCTGTTTTTT
TRBV5-8	TRBJ2-3	-	-	CASSFTGARDTQYF	TGTGCCAGCAGCTTCACCGGGGCCAGGGATACGCAGTATTTT
TRBV28	TRBJ2-2	-	-	CASSGVGGPGELFF	TGTGCCAGTAGTGGAGTGGGAGGCCCCGGGGAGCTGTTTTTT
TRBV5-1	TRBJ2-1	-	TRBD2	CASSLGLAASSYNEQFF	TGCGCCAGCAGCTTAGGGCTAGCGGCAAGCTCCTACAATGAGCAGTTCTTC
TRBV6-6	TRBJ2-5	-	TRBD2	CASSYRREGQGTQYF	TGTGCCAGCAGTTACCGGCGGGAGGGACAAGGGACCCAGTACTTC
TRBV6-6	TRBJ2-3	once	TRBD1	CASSPQGAGDTQYF	TGTGCCAGCAGTCCACAGGGGGCCGGAGATACGCAGTATTTT
TRBV28	TRBJ1-4	-	-	CASSFVGSKLFF	TGTGCCAGCAGTTTCGTCGGTAGCAAACTGTTTTTT
TRBV19	TRBJ1-1	-	-	CASSPPRQNTEAFF	TGTGCCAGTAGTCCCCCCCGGCAGAACACTGAAGCTTTCTTT
TRBV6-6	TRBJ1-2	-	TRBD1	CASSRQGKGLLYGYTF	TGTGCCAGCAGTCGACAGGGAAAAGGCCTCCTGTATGGCTACACCTTC
TRBV28	TRBJ1-5	-	-	CASGPRGVSNQPQHF	TGTGCCAGCGGGCCTCGGGGCGTCAGCAATCAGCCCCAGCATTTT
TRBV4-1	TRBJ2-7	-	-	CASSQAGHPYEQYF	TGCGCCAGCAGCCAAGCGGGACACCCCTACGAGCAGTACTTC
TRBV10-3	TRBJ2-2	-	-	CAIGSGPGELFF	TGTGCCATTGGGAGCGGGCCCGGGGAGCTGTTTTTT
TRBV5-5	TRBJ2-5	once	-	CASSGPQMEETQYF	TGTGCCAGCAGCGGGCCCCAGATGGAGGAGACCCAGTACTTC
TRBV28	TRBJ2-3	-	-	CASRPLHVSSTDTQYF	TGTGCCAGCAGACCTCTACATGTTTCTAGCACAGATACGCAGTATTTT
TRBV2	TRBJ2-7	-	-	CASIWVGVTDEQYF	TGTGCCAGCATCTGGGTAGGGGTAACAGACGAGCAGTACTTC
TRBV9	TRBJ2-3	-	-	CASSQDGASTDTQYF	TGTGCCAGCAGCCAGGACGGCGCCAGCACAGATACGCAGTATTTT
TRBV28	TRBJ2-1	-	-	CASSFPRTTQTPKWSDNEQFF	TGTGCCAGCAGTTTCCCCCGGACTACACAAACTCCGAAATGGTCAGACAATGAGCAGTTCTTC
TRBV4-3	TRBJ1-4	-	-	CASSQEGEQGSEKLFF	TGCGCCAGCAGCCAAGAAGGGGAGCAGGGGAGTGAAAAACTGTTTTTT
TRBV10-1	TRBJ1-1	-	-	CASSESGRSPTEAFF	TGCGCCAGCAGTGAGTCGGGCCGTTCTCCCACTGAAGCTTTCTTT
TRBV28	TRBJ1-2	-	TRBD1	CASSLVGGQETNYGYTF	TGTGCCAGCAGTTTAGTGGGGGGACAGGAGACTAACTATGGCTACACCTTC
TRBV7-3	TRBJ2-7	-	TRBD2	CASSYRLAGNSYEQYF	TGTGCCAGCAGCTACCGCCTAGCGGGAAACTCCTACGAGCAGTACTTC
TRBV7-2	TRBJ2-3	-	TRBD2	CASSPPRTSGTDTQYF	TGTGCCAGCAGCCCTCCCCGGACTAGCGGGACAGATACGCAGTATTTT